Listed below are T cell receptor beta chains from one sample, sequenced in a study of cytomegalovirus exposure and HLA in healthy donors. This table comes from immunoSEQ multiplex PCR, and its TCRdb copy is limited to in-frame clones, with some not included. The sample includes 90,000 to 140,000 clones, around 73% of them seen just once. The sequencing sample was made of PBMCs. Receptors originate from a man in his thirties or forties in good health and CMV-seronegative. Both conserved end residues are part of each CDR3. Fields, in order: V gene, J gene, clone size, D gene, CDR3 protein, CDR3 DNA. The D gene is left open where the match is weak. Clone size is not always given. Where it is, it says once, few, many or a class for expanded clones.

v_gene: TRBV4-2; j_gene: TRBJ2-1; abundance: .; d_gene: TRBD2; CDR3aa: CASSLTSGGADGYNEQFF; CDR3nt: TGTGCCAGCAGCCTAACTAGCGGGGGGGCCGACGGCTACAATGAGCAGTTCTTC
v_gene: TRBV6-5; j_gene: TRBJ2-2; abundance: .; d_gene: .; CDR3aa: CASSNPDSTGELFF; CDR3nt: TGTGCCAGCAGTAACCCGGACAGCACCGGGGAGCTGTTTTTT
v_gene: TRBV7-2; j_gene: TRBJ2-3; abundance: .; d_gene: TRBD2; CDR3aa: CASSLVAGGTDTQYF; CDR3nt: TGTGCCAGCAGCTTAGTAGCGGGGGGGACAGATACGCAGTATTTT
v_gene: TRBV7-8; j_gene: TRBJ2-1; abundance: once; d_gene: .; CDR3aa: CASSLAGGLGYNEQFF; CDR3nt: TGTGCCAGCAGCTTGGCCGGGGGTTTAGGATACAATGAGCAGTTCTTC
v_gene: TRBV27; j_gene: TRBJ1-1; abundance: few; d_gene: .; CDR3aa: CASSLQVDTEAFF; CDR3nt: TGTGCCAGCAGTTTACAGGTTGACACTGAAGCTTTCTTT
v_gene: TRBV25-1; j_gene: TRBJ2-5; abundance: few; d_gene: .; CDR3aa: CASSEYPMAETQYF; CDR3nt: TGTGCCAGCAGTGAATATCCCATGGCAGAGACCCAGTACTTC
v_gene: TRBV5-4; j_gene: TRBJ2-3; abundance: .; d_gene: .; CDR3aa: CASSPKEGTDTQYF; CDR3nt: TGTGCCAGCAGCCCCAAGGAGGGCACAGATACGCAGTATTTT
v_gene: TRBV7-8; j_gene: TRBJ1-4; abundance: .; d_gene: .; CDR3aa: CASRLDSNEKLFF; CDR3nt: TGTGCCAGCAGACTCGACAGTAATGAAAAACTGTTTTTT
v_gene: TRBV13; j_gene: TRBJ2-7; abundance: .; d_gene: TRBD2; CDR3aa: CASSLVAGRSYEQYF; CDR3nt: TGTGCCAGCAGCTTAGTAGCGGGCCGCTCCTACGAGCAGTACTTC
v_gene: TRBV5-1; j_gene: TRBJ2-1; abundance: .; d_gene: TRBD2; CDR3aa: CASSFGPGLAELRGYEQFF; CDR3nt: TGCGCCAGCAGCTTCGGTCCCGGACTAGCGGAGTTAAGGGGGTATGAGCAGTTCTTC
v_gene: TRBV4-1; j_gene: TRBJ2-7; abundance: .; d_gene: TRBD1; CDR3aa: CASSRPGQGTYEQYF; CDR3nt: TGCGCCAGCTCAAGACCGGGACAGGGGACCTACGAGCAGTACTTC
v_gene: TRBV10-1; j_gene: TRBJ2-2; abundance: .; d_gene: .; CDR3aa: CASSADYPGELFF; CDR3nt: TGCGCCAGCAGCGCTGACTATCCCGGGGAGCTGTTTTTT
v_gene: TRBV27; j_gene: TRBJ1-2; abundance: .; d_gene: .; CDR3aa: CASRTRGDYGYTF; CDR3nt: TGTGCCAGCAGGACCAGGGGAGACTATGGCTACACCTTC